This is a list of T cell receptor beta chains from one sample in a study of OX40 agonist ivuxolimab in advanced cancers. Clones were sequenced by immunoSEQ multiplex PCR, and TCRdb holds only the in-frame ones, with some missing. Among tens of thousands of clones listed, about 89% were seen once. The source material was CD4+ or CD8+ T cells sorted from blood, sampled in a trial of the OX40 agonist ivuxolimab. The receptors derive from an adult with an advanced solid tumor such as melanoma, head and neck, liver or kidney cancer. Both conserved end residues are part of each CDR3. The D gene is left open where the match is weak. Size is omitted from some rows. Given values are once, few, many or a class for expanded clones.

CDR3: CASSLASRGQGTGELFF
DNA: TGCGCCAGCAGCTTGGCCTCGAGGGGACAAGGCACCGGGGAGCTGTTTTTT
J: TRBJ2-2
D: -
size: -
V: TRBV5-1

CDR3: CASHRDTNYGYTF
DNA: TGTGCCAGCCACCGGGACACTAACTATGGCTACACCTTC
J: TRBJ1-2
D: -
size: -
V: TRBV6-5

CDR3: CASRGSRAGTVYGYTF
DNA: TGCGCCAGCAGAGGATCCCGGGCCGGGACAGTCTATGGCTACACCTTC
J: TRBJ1-2
D: TRBD1
size: -
V: TRBV4-1

CDR3: CASSLVRESPLHF
DNA: TGTGCCAGCAGCTTAGTCAGGGAATCACCCCTCCACTTT
J: TRBJ1-6
D: -
size: few
V: TRBV11-2

CDR3: CASSNDRGAFYGYTF
DNA: TGTGCCAGTAGTAACGACAGGGGCGCCTTCTATGGCTACACCTTC
J: TRBJ1-2
D: TRBD1
size: -
V: TRBV19

CDR3: CATLGGLTYEQYF
DNA: TGTGCCACCCTGGGAGGGCTGACCTACGAGCAGTACTTC
J: TRBJ2-7
D: TRBD2
size: -
V: TRBV10-1

CDR3: CASSQVSAASPEETQYF
DNA: TGTGCCAGCAGCCAAGTTTCAGCGGCCAGTCCCGAAGAGACCCAGTACTTC
J: TRBJ2-5
D: -
size: -
V: TRBV4-2

CDR3: CSVEDWSQTLPSGANVLTF
DNA: TGCAGCGTTGAAGATTGGAGCCAGACACTACCCTCTGGGGCCAACGTCCTGACTTTC
J: TRBJ2-6
D: -
size: -
V: TRBV29-1

CDR3: CASSKGGGSLQETQYF
DNA: TGTGCCAGCAGCAAAGGAGGTGGCAGCTTACAAGAGACCCAGTACTTC
J: TRBJ2-5
D: -
size: -
V: TRBV21-1

CDR3: CASSVDPWMTEAFF
DNA: TGCGCCAGCAGCGTGGACCCGTGGATGACTGAAGCTTTCTTT
J: TRBJ1-1
D: -
size: -
V: TRBV5-1

CDR3: CASSTGQGPSYEQYF
DNA: TGTGCCAGCAGCACTGGGCAGGGCCCCTCCTACGAGCAGTACTTC
J: TRBJ2-7
D: -
size: -
V: TRBV2

CDR3: CASSFDRGNEQFF
DNA: TGTGCTAGCAGCTTCGACAGGGGTAATGAGCAGTTCTTC
J: TRBJ2-1
D: TRBD1
size: -
V: TRBV7-7

CDR3: CASSITGTGQGQYF
DNA: TGTGCCAGTAGTATTACCGGGACAGGGCAAGGGCAGTACTTC
J: TRBJ2-7
D: TRBD1
size: -
V: TRBV19

CDR3: CASSDRVGEQYF
DNA: TGTGCCAGTAGTGACAGGGTCGGGGAGCAGTACTTC
J: TRBJ2-5
D: TRBD1
size: -
V: TRBV19

CDR3: CASSPPGVGGYTF
DNA: TGTGCCAGCTCACCACCCGGGGTTGGTGGCTACACCTTC
J: TRBJ1-2
D: -
size: -
V: TRBV18

CDR3: CASSSLGAGVEDTQYF
DNA: TGTGCCAGCAGTTCCCTGGGAGCGGGAGTAGAAGATACGCAGTATTTT
J: TRBJ2-3
D: TRBD2
size: -
V: TRBV6-5

CDR3: CAISESINKGPEARAFF
DNA: TGTGCCATCAGTGAGTCGATCAACAAGGGGCCGGAAGCTCGAGCTTTCTTT
J: TRBJ1-1
D: -
size: -
V: TRBV10-3

CDR3: CASSLGTDSYNSPLHF
DNA: TGTGCCAGCTCACTTGGGACAGACTCCTATAATTCACCCCTCCACTTT
J: TRBJ1-6
D: TRBD1
size: -
V: TRBV18

CDR3: CASTSRETLQETQYF
DNA: TGCGCCAGCACCTCCCGGGAGACGCTTCAAGAGACCCAGTACTTC
J: TRBJ2-5
D: -
size: -
V: TRBV4-1

CDR3: CASSSDLPHTIYF
DNA: TGTGCCAGCAGCTCAGATTTGCCCCACACCATATATTTT
J: TRBJ1-3
D: -
size: once
V: TRBV28

CDR3: CASRSFRGTYNEQFF
DNA: TGCGCCAGCAGGAGCTTTCGCGGGACCTACAATGAGCAGTTCTTC
J: TRBJ2-1
D: -
size: -
V: TRBV10-2

CDR3: CATSGQPGRSGYGYTF
DNA: TGTGCCACCAGCGGACAGCCGGGGAGGAGTGGGTATGGCTACACCTTC
J: TRBJ1-2
D: -
size: -
V: TRBV15

CDR3: CASSKGGQEQGLYEQYF
DNA: TGTGCCAGCAGCAAAGGGGGACAGGAACAGGGTCTATACGAGCAGTACTTC
J: TRBJ2-7
D: -
size: -
V: TRBV21-1

CDR3: CASSPPGGANTEAFF
DNA: TGCGCCAGCAGCCCCCCCGGAGGTGCGAACACTGAAGCTTTCTTT
J: TRBJ1-1
D: -
size: -
V: TRBV4-1

CDR3: CASRREGWSNQPQHF
DNA: TGTGCCAGCAGGAGGGAGGGATGGAGCAATCAGCCCCAGCATTTT
J: TRBJ1-5
D: -
size: few
V: TRBV6-1

CDR3: CASSLGDRGNSPLHF
DNA: TGCGCCAGCAGCTTGGGGGACAGGGGCAATTCACCCCTCCACTTT
J: TRBJ1-6
D: TRBD1
size: -
V: TRBV5-1

CDR3: CASSFRATHRNTQYF
DNA: TGTGCCAGCAGCTTTAGGGCTACGCACAGAAACACGCAGTATTTT
J: TRBJ2-3
D: -
size: -
V: TRBV5-6

CDR3: CASSLDRGDTQYF
DNA: TGTGCCAGCAGCTTAGATCGGGGCGATACGCAGTATTTT
J: TRBJ2-3
D: -
size: -
V: TRBV11-2

CDR3: CASNARVGNQPQHF
DNA: TGTGCCAGCAATGCCAGGGTTGGCAATCAGCCCCAGCATTTT
J: TRBJ1-5
D: -
size: -
V: TRBV2

CDR3: CASSRQTGDDEQFF
DNA: TGTGCCAGCAGCCGTCAGACAGGGGACGATGAGCAGTTCTTC
J: TRBJ2-1
D: TRBD1
size: -
V: TRBV16

CDR3: CASSFIGPGNEQFF
DNA: TGTGCCAGCAGTTTCATCGGGCCGGGAAATGAGCAGTTCTTC
J: TRBJ2-1
D: -
size: -
V: TRBV27

CDR3: CASGTGIYEQFF
DNA: TGTGCCAGTGGGACAGGTATTTATGAGCAGTTCTTC
J: TRBJ2-1
D: TRBD1
size: -
V: TRBV19

CDR3: CASWGGGAGELFF
DNA: TGTGCCAGCTGGGGAGGGGGCGCCGGGGAGCTGTTTTTT
J: TRBJ2-2
D: -
size: -
V: TRBV6-1

CDR3: CASSPFFADYTIYF
DNA: TGTGCCAGCAGCCCCTTCTTCGCGGATTACACCATATATTTT
J: TRBJ1-3
D: -
size: -
V: TRBV7-2

CDR3: CASSRDRYYEQYF
DNA: TGTGCCAGCAGCCGGGACAGGTACTACGAGCAGTACTTC
J: TRBJ2-7
D: TRBD1
size: -
V: TRBV6-6

CDR3: CASSRRGDEAFF
DNA: TGTGCCAGCAGTCGTAGGGGAGATGAAGCTTTCTTT
J: TRBJ1-1
D: -
size: -
V: TRBV11-3

CDR3: CASSLGQGVQGNTIYF
DNA: TGTGCCAGCAGTTTAGGACAGGGGGTCCAAGGAAACACCATATATTTT
J: TRBJ1-3
D: TRBD1
size: -
V: TRBV28